A selection of T cell receptor beta chains follows, all from one sample in a study of blood T cell repertoires in COVID-19. Profiling relied on immunoSEQ multiplex PCR, and the TCRdb table lists in-frame clones only, not all of them. The data hold 350,000 to 450,000 clones, with less than 90% observed a single time. Sequenced input: peripheral blood. The receptors shown here come from a woman aged 55 to 70 with COVID-19, enrolled during active disease. CDR3s include the opening cysteine and the closing phenylalanine or tryptophan. The D gene is left open where the match is weak. Clone size is given for some rows only: seen once, a few or many times, or a class if the clone is expanded.

size: -
J: TRBJ2-1
D: TRBD1
V: TRBV7-3
DNA: TGTGCCAGCAGCTACGGACAGGCGAGGGAGCAGTTCTTC
CDR3: CASSYGQAREQFF

size: once
J: TRBJ1-1
D: TRBD1
V: TRBV7-9
DNA: TGTGCCAGCAGCCTAGACAGGGGCACTGAAGCTTTCTTT
CDR3: CASSLDRGTEAFF

size: once
J: TRBJ2-5
D: TRBD1
V: TRBV2
DNA: TGTGCCAGCAGACGGACAGGACTGGGGGAGACCCAGTACTTC
CDR3: CASRRTGLGETQYF

size: -
J: TRBJ2-7
D: -
V: TRBV11-2
DNA: TGTGCCAGCAGCCTTCCCGGGACACTCTCCTACGAGCAGTACTTC
CDR3: CASSLPGTLSYEQYF

size: -
J: TRBJ2-4
D: -
V: TRBV3-1/TRBV3-2
DNA: TGTGCCAGCAGCCTCGGGACTGGAGGGGGGGATCAGTACTTC
CDR3: CASSLGTGGGDQYF

size: -
J: TRBJ1-3
D: -
V: TRBV6-5
DNA: TGTGCCAGCAGCCAAGGGGGGGGGATCATGGACACCATATATTTT
CDR3: CASSQGGGIMDTIYF

size: -
J: TRBJ1-2
D: TRBD1
V: TRBV6-5
DNA: TGTGCCAGCAGTTATAGGTGGGACAGGACTTATGGCTACACCTTC
CDR3: CASSYRWDRTYGYTF

size: -
J: TRBJ1-4
D: -
V: TRBV19
DNA: TGTGCCAGTACCCCTGGGCCGTCAGAGCGGGCATGGGATAATGAAAAACTGTTTTTT
CDR3: CASTPGPSERAWDNEKLFF

size: -
J: TRBJ1-6
D: -
V: TRBV11-3
DNA: TGTGCCAGCAGCCCGGGGAGGGACGGATCACCCCTCCACTTT
CDR3: CASSPGRDGSPLHF

size: -
J: TRBJ2-5
D: -
V: TRBV7-3
DNA: TGTGCCAGCAGCTCTTCGGGACTTCAAGAGACCCAGTACTTC
CDR3: CASSSSGLQETQYF

size: few
J: TRBJ1-2
D: -
V: TRBV5-1
DNA: TGCGCCAGCAGCCCCGTTCAAGGGGGTGGTGTTGGCTACACCTTC
CDR3: CASSPVQGGGVGYTF

size: -
J: TRBJ2-5
D: -
V: TRBV7-8
DNA: TGTGCCAGCAGCACTTTCCAAGAGACCCAGTACTTC
CDR3: CASSTFQETQYF

size: -
J: TRBJ2-6
D: -
V: TRBV12-5
DNA: TGTGCTAGTGGCAAAGGGGATCCGACGGGGGCCAACGTCCTGACTTTC
CDR3: CASGKGDPTGANVLTF

size: -
J: TRBJ1-1
D: TRBD1
V: TRBV19
DNA: TGTGCCAGTAGTCCTCTTGCTACAGGGGTGGAGAACACTGAAGCTTTCTTT
CDR3: CASSPLATGVENTEAFF

size: -
J: TRBJ2-7
D: TRBD1
V: TRBV2
DNA: TGTGCCAGCACCCTCTGGGGACAGGGGTCCTACGAGCAGTACTTC
CDR3: CASTLWGQGSYEQYF

size: -
J: TRBJ1-5
D: TRBD1
V: TRBV30
DNA: TGTGCCTGGAGGACAGGGGCCGGGGGGAATCAGCCCCAGCATTTT
CDR3: CAWRTGAGGNQPQHF

size: many
J: TRBJ2-2
D: TRBD1
V: TRBV7-2
DNA: TGTGCCAGCAGCTTAGTAGACAGGGAGACCGGGGAGCTGTTTTTT
CDR3: CASSLVDRETGELFF

size: -
J: TRBJ1-2
D: -
V: TRBV18
DNA: TGTGCCAGCTCACGCACCGGTGGAGGGACCGCGCGGGGCTACACCTTC
CDR3: CASSRTGGGTARGYTF

size: -
J: TRBJ1-4
D: -
V: TRBV4-1
DNA: TGCGCCAGCAGCCAAGCCGATCGGTATAATGAAAAACTGTTTTTT
CDR3: CASSQADRYNEKLFF

size: -
J: TRBJ1-2
D: -
V: TRBV6-5
DNA: TGTGCCAGCAGAACCCTACAGGGTGTTGGGGGCTACACCTTC
CDR3: CASRTLQGVGGYTF

size: -
J: TRBJ2-7
D: TRBD1
V: TRBV18
DNA: TGTGCCAGCTCAAACCTTGGACAGGGCTCCTACGAGCAGTACTTC
CDR3: CASSNLGQGSYEQYF